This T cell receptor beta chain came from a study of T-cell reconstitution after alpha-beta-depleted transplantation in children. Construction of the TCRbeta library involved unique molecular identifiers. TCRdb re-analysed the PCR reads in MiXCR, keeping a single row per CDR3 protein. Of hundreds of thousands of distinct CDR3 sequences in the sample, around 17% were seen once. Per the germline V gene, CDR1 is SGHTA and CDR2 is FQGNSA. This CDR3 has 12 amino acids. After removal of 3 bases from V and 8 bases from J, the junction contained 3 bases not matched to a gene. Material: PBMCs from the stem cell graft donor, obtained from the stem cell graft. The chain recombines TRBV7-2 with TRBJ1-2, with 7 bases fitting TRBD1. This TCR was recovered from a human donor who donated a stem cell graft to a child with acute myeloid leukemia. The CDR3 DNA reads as TGTGCCAGCAGCTTGACAGGGTTCGGCTACACCTTC. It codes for CASSLTGFGYTF.